This entry describes one T cell receptor (beta chain). The data belong to a study of metastatic and nonmetastatic thyroid tumors. At the level of the study: It was across blood and tumor or nodule tissue from malignant and benign thyroid patients that repertoires were compared.

From germline, CDR1 is LNHDA and CDR2 SQIVND (reference sequence). The CDR3 contains 13 residues. Trimming took off 11 bases at V and 4 bases at J, with 14 bases between the two ends. How the authors handled the data: Across clinicopathological groups, CDR3 differences served as the basis for building a distant-metastasis classifier for papillary thyroid cancer. TCRdb reanalyzed the PCR reads with MiXCR. TCRdb, not the original authors, processed these V and J calls. The sample has almost 5,500 clones, less than 40% seen once. All patients were treatment-naive before thyroid surgery. V is TRBV19 and J is TRBJ2-2, with D unclear. The sample comprised adjacent normal tissue. The sequence came from a female donor with papillary thyroid cancer or a benign thyroid nodule (not recorded which). Some clones in this sample may be carry-over from other donors' samples. The CDR3 DNA is TGTGCCCTCACATCAGGTCGCACCGGGGAGCTGTTTTTT. This encodes CALTSGRTGELFF.